These T cell receptor beta chains were read from a single sample in a study of regulatory T cells in long-lasting Graves disease. TCRdb processed the multiplex PCR reads anew with MiXCR; each CDR3 protein has one entry. The sample has under 250,000 distinct CDR3 sequences, roughly 19% seen once. These records were also assigned to another study, of T cells in Graves' hyperthyroidism and ophthalmopathy.

Material: peripheral blood mononuclear cells (PBMCs), obtained at new diagnosis, from a patient treated with antithyroid drugs. Receptors originate from a woman under 40 with Graves disease. Each CDR3 is given without its conserved first and last residue. Expanded clones are given a class, and other clones once, few, many or no size at all.

cdr3_aa cdr3_length j_call clone_size v_call
ASRDTDRGWAEAF 13 TRBJ1-1 many TRBV6-1
ASSPGRGIYEQY 12 TRBJ2-7 many TRBV3-1
SVGQGLDGYT 10 TRBJ1-2 once TRBV29-1
ASSVVTQANTEAF 13 TRBJ1-1 NA TRBV9
SVGRTSGTLNTGELF 15 TRBJ2-2 few TRBV29-1
SAHGDRGEKLF 11 TRBJ1-4 NA TRBV20-1
ASSFGSSYNSPLH 13 TRBJ1-6 many TRBV27
ASSMDRVNNQPQH 13 TRBJ1-5 many TRBV19
ASRRQGWDEQY 11 TRBJ2-7 many TRBV27
ASSMPRGGYNYGYT 14 TRBJ1-2 many TRBV11-2
ASIDILNTEAF 11 TRBJ1-1 many TRBV5-5
SARRWRVNTDTQY 13 TRBJ2-3 many TRBV20-1
ASSSDRGNTIY 11 TRBJ1-3 many TRBV11-2
ASSPRSGGKLNYGYT 15 TRBJ1-2 many TRBV27
ASSSRRGGLMDEKLF 15 TRBJ1-4 many TRBV25-1
SVEDGGGAF 9 TRBJ1-1 many TRBV29-1
ASSLGRQGSISYEQY 15 TRBJ2-7 many TRBV6-5
ASSQPRGGINEQF 13 TRBJ2-1 many TRBV13
ASSETGKSGNTIY 13 TRBJ1-3 many TRBV2
SARDLREAEETQY 13 TRBJ2-5 few TRBV20-1
ASSFSPGTSTDTQY 14 TRBJ2-3 NA TRBV9
ASSARAWSYEQY 12 TRBJ2-7 few TRBV14